This T cell receptor beta chain is from a study of neoadjuvant anti-PD-1 for oral cavity cancer. This CDR3 spans 19 amino acids. Germline V CDR1 and CDR2: LGHNA, YNFKEQ. The ends lost 0 bases at V and 5 bases at J; junction bases unmatched: 14. Study-level findings and limits: Each response group had just three patients in TCR analyses.

Documented time point: after neoadjuvant nivolumab, at surgical resection. Six replicates per PBMC sample, mostly from roughly 490 ng of genomic DNA. The table came from immunoSEQ multiplex PCR; TCRdb's copy has only in-frame clones and leaves some out. The sample lists some 30,000 clones; around four fifths were seen once. In this sample, this clone turned up once. Its specificity is unknown. The chain links TRBV4-2 to TRBJ1-3; 9 bases line up with TRBD1. The sequencing used PBMCs, collected after nivolumab (anti-PD-1) treatment. This clonotype was sampled from a person aged 40-85 years with oral cavity squamous cell carcinoma. This chain's CDR3 is CASSQDPTGGSTVRNTIYF. In nucleotides, the CDR3 is TGTGCCAGCAGCCAAGACCCCACAGGGGGCTCAACCGTTAGAAACACCATATATTTT.